This TCR beta chain originates from a study of cytomegalovirus exposure and HLA in healthy donors. The table lists this clone with a few counts. Both 60 Vbeta primers and 13 Jbeta primers went into the PCR. Here immunoSEQ multiplex PCR was the method, and the copy in TCRdb shows in-frame clones only, minus some. The sample consists of around 190,000 clones, roughly 85% of them appearing once. Material for sequencing was PBMCs. The receptor's source is a woman younger than 45 in good health and CMV-seropositive.

The CDR3, as DNA: TGCAGCGTTGACGTCGGACAAGACGAGCAGTACTTC. Translating it yields CSVDVGQDEQYF. The chain couples TRBV29-1 to TRBJ2-7; perhaps TRBD1 as D (5 bases). V lost 3 bases and J 5 bases, leaving 11 bases between the germline ends. The CDR3 is 12 amino acids. The germline gives CDR1 SQVTM, CDR2 ANQGSEA.